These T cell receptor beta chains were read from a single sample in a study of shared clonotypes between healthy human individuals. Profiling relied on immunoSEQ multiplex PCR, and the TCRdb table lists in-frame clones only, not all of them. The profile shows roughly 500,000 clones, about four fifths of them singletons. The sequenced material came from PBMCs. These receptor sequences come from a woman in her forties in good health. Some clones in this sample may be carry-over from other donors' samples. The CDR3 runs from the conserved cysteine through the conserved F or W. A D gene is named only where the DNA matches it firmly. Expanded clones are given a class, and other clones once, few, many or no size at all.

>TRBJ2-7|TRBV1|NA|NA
TGCACCAGCTTCCTCCCCCCCCGGGGACAACCAAACGAGCAGTACTTC
CTSFLPPRGQPNEQYF
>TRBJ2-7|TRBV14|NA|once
TGTGCCAGCAGCCAAGACGACATAAGGGTTGGGAGCTACGAGCAGTACTTC
CASSQDDIRVGSYEQYF
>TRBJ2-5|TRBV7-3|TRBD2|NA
TGTGCCAGCAGCTTGAGTAGCGGGAGCGGGGAGACCCAGTACTTC
CASSLSSGSGETQYF
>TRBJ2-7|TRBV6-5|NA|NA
TGTGCCAGCAGCCCTTTCGGGGGGCTATCCTACGAGCAGTACTTC
CASSPFGGLSYEQYF
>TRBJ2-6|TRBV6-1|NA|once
TGTGCCAGCAGTGAAATCCTCCAAGCGAGCTCTGGGGCCAACGTCCTGACTTTC
CASSEILQASSGANVLTF
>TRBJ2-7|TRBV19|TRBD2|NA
TGTGCCAGTACCTCGGGGGGTTCATCGCGGGAGCAGTACTTC
CASTSGGSSREQYF
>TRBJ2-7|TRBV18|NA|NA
TGTGCCAGCTCACCCAGCCAGGGCTCCTACGAGCAGTACTTC
CASSPSQGSYEQYF
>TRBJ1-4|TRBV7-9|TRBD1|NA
TGTGCCAGCAGCTGGGGACAGGGGAATGAAAAACTGTTTTTT
CASSWGQGNEKLFF
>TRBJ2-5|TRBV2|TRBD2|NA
TGTGCCAGCAGTGCCTTGAAAACCGGACTAGCGGGAGAGACCCAGTACTTC
CASSALKTGLAGETQYF
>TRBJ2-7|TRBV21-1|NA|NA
TGTGCCAGCAGCGCGAGAAGGGGGTTACCGAGCGAGCAGTACTTC
CASSARRGLPSEQYF
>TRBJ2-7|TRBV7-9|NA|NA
TGTGCCAGCAGCTTAGTTCGTCTCGAGCAGTACTTC
CASSLVRLEQYF
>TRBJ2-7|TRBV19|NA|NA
TGTGCCAGTAGTATCGGCAGGGCGCCCCTGAGCCCCTACGAGCAGTACTTC
CASSIGRAPLSPYEQYF
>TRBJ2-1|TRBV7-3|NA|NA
TGTGCCAGCAGCCCCGACCCAGGACATGAGCAGTTCTTC
CASSPDPGHEQFF
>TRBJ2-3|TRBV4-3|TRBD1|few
TGCGCCAGCAGCCAAGACAGGGGGCCCTCAGATACGCAGTATTTT
CASSQDRGPSDTQYF
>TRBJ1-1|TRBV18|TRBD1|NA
TGTGCCAGCTCACCGCGGACAGGGAACTCGAACACTGAAGCTTTCTTT
CASSPRTGNSNTEAFF
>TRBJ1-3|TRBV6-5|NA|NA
TGTGCCAGCAGTAGCCAGGGTGGCGGAAACACCATATATTTT
CASSSQGGGNTIYF
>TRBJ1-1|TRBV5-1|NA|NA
TGCGCCAGCAGCTTGGGCACAGCCAGCCAAGTAGCTTTCTTT
CASSLGTASQVAFF
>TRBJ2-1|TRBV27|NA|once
TGTGCCAGCAGCGGTACGAGGCGCGGGTCCTACAATGAGCAGTTCTTC
CASSGTRRGSYNEQFF
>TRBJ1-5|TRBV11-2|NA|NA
TGTGCCAGCAGCTTAGCAGGGGCTCAGCCCCAGCATTTT
CASSLAGAQPQHF
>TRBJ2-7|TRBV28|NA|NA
TGTGCCAGCAGTATCACAGGGCCCAAGAATGGGTACTTC
CASSITGPKNGYF
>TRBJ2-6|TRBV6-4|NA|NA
TGTGCCAGCAGTGAAGGTCCCTCTGGGGCCAACGTCCTGACTTTC
CASSEGPSGANVLTF
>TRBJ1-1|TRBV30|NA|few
TGTGCCTGGAGTGTAAAAGGGGGAAGTACTGAAGCTTTCTTT
CAWSVKGGSTEAFF
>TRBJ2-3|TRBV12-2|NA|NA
TGTGCAAGTCGCCCCAGCACAGATACGCAGTATTTT
CASRPSTDTQYF
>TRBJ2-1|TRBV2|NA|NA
TGTGCCAGCAAGGTCAGGCCGGAGTACAATGAGCAGTTCTTC
CASKVRPEYNEQFF
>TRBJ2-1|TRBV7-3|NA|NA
TGTGCCAGCAGCTTAGGGCCGGCGGAGGAGGGTGAGCAGTTCTTC
CASSLGPAEEGEQFF
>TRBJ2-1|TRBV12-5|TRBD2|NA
TGTGCTAGTGGTTTGGGCCGGGAGGGCCCGATCAATGAGCAGTTCTTC
CASGLGREGPINEQFF
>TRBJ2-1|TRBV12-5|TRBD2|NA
TGTGCTAGTGCCTCCTCCCCACTAGCGGGGATGGGAAATGAGCAGTTCTTC
CASASSPLAGMGNEQFF
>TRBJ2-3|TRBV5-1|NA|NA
TGCGCCAGCAGCTTGTTCGGCACAGATACGCAGTATTTT
CASSLFGTDTQYF
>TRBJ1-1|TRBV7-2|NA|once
TGTGCCAGCAGCACGAACAGGAGAGGTTACACTGAAGCTTTCTTT
CASSTNRRGYTEAFF
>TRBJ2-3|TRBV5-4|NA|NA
TGTGCCAGCAGCGGGGACGGCGGCGCGCTTACAGATACGCAGTATTTT
CASSGDGGALTDTQYF
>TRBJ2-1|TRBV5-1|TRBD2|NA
TGCGCCAGCAGCTTGGGGGGGACTAGCCGCTTTCTTGGTGAGCAGTTCTTC
CASSLGGTSRFLGEQFF
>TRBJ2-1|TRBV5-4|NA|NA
TGTGCCAGCAGCTTGGAAGGGGAGCAGTTCTTC
CASSLEGEQFF
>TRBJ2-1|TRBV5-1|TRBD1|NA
TGCGCCAGCAGCTTGGCCACAGGGGGTTTGATCAATGAGCAGTTCTTC
CASSLATGGLINEQFF
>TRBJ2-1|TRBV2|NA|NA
TGTGCCAGCAGTCCCATGAGAGGGAACAATGAGCAGTTCTTC
CASSPMRGNNEQFF
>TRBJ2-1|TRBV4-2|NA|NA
TGTGCCAGCAGCCAAGATTCGGGGGCTTACAATGAGCAGTTCTTC
CASSQDSGAYNEQFF
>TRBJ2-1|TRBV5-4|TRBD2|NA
TGTGCCAGCAGCCAAACTAGCGGTCGCTCCTACAATGAGCAGTTCTTC
CASSQTSGRSYNEQFF
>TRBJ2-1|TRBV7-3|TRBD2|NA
TGTGCCAGCAGCTTAGCGGGAGGGGAACGGTATGAGCAGTTCTTC
CASSLAGGERYEQFF
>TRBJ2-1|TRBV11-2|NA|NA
TGTGCCAGCAGCCCCCGCCTCAAGGGGTTAGTGGTTACCTACAATGAGCAGTTCTTC
CASSPRLKGLVVTYNEQFF
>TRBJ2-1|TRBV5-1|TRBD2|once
TGCGCCAGCAGCGGGCGGGGACTAGCGGGAGCTAGCTACAATGAGCAGTTCTTC
CASSGRGLAGASYNEQFF
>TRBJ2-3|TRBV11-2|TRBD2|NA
TGTGCCAGCAGCTCGGGACTAGCGGGAGGGAGGGATACGCAGTATTTT
CASSSGLAGGRDTQYF
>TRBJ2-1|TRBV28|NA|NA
TGTGCCAGCAGTTTCATAGGCCCTCCCCGAGGGAGTGAGCAGTTCTTC
CASSFIGPPRGSEQFF
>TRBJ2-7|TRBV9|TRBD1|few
TGTGCCAGCAGCATCGGACAGGGGTCAGAGCAGTACTTC
CASSIGQGSEQYF
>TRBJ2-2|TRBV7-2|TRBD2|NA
TGTGCCAGCAGCGGAGGACTAGCGGTTAACACCGGGGAGCTGTTTTTT
CASSGGLAVNTGELFF